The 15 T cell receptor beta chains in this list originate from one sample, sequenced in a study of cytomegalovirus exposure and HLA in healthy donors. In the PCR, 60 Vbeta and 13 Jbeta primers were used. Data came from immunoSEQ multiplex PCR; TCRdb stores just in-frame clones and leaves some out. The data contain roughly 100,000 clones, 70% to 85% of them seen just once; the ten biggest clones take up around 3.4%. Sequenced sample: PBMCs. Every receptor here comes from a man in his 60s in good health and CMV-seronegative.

CDR3 in amino acids: CASSPDQNRGSNYGYTF. CDR3 DNA sequence: TGCGCCAGCAGCCCCGACCAAAACAGGGGGTCTAACTATGGCTACACCTTC. The rearrangement links TRBV4-3 to TRBJ1-2; 8 bases agree with TRBD1. The CDR3 is 17 residues long. Trimming removed 4 bases from V and 0 bases from J; junction bases left unmatched: 10. Germline assignment: CDR1 LGHNA and CDR2 YSLEER.

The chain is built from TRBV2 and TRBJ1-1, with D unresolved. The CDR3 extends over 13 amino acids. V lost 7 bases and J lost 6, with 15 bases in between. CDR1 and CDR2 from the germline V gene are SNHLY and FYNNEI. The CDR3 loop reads CASTPLFLSEAFF. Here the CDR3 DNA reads TGTGCCAGCACCCCCCTCTTCTTATCTGAAGCTTTCTTT.

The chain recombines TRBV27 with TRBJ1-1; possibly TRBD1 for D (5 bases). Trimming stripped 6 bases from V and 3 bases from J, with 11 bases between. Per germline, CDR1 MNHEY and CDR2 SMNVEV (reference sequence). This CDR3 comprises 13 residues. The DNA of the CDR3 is TGTGCCAGCAGCAGGGTTTTCGACACTGAAGCTTTCTTT. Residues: CASSRVFDTEAFF.

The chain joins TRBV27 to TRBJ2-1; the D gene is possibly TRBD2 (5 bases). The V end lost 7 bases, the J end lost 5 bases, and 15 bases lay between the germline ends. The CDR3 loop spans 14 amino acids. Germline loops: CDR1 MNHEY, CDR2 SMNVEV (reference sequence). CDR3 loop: CASKELGRDNEQFF. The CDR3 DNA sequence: TGTGCCAGCAAAGAATTGGGGAGAGACAATGAGCAGTTCTTC.

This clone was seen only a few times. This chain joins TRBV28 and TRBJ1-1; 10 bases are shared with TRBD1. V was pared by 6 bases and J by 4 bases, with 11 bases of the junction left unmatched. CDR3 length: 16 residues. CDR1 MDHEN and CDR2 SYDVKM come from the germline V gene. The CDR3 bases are TGTGCCAGCAGGGACCGACAGGGGGCGCGAAGCACTGAAGCTTTCTTT. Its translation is CASRDRQGARSTEAFF.

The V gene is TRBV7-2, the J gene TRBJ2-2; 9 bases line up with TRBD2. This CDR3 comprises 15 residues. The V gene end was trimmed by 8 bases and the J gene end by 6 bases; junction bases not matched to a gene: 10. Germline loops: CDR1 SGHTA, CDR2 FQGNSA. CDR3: CASASGGGAAGELFF. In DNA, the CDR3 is TGTGCCAGCGCTTCCGGCGGGGGGGCCGCCGGGGAGCTGTTTTTT.

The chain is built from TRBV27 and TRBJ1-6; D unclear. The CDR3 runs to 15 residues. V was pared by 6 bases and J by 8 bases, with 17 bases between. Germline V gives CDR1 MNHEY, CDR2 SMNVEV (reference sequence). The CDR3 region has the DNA TGTGCCAGCAGGACCCGTCAGGACTCAGATTCACCCCTCCACTTT. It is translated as CASRTRQDSDSPLHF.

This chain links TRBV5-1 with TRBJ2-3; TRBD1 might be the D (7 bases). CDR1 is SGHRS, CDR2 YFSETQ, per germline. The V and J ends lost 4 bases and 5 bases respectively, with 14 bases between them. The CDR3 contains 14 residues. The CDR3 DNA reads TGCGCCAGCAGCCCACTCCAGGGGGGAGATACGCAGTATTTT. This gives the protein CASSPLQGGDTQYF. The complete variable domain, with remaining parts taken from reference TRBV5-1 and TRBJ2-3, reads KAGVTQTPRYLIKTRGQQVTLSCSPISGHRSVSWYQQTPGQGLQFLFEYFSETQRNKGNFPGRFSGRQFSNSRSEMNVSTLELGDSALYLCASSPLQGGDTQYFGPGTRLTVL.

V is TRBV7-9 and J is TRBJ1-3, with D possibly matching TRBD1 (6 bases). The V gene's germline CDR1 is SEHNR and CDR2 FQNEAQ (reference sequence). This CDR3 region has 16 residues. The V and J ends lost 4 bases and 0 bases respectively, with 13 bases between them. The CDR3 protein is CASSYPGTPSGNTIYF. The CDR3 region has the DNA TGTGCCAGCAGCTACCCTGGGACACCCTCTGGAAACACCATATATTTT.

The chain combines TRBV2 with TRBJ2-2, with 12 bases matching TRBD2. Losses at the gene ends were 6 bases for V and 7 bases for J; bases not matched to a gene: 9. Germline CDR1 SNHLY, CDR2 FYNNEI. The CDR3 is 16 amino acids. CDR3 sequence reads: CASSPTSGGNYGELFF. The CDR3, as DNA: TGTGCCAGCAGCCCGACTAGCGGGGGAAACTACGGGGAGCTGTTTTTT.

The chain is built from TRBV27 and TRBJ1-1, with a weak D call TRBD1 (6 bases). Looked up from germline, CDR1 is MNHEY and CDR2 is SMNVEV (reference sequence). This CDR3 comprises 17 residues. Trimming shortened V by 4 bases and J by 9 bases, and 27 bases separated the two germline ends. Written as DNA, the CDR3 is TGTGCCAGCAGTTCTCGTACAGGGCCTGGCCCTTCTACCAAAGCTTTCTTT. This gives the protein CASSSRTGPGPSTKAFF.

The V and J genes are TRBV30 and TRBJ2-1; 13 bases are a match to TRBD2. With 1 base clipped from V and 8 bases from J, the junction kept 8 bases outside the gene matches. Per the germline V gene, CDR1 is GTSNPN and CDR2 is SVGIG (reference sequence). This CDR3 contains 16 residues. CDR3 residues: CAWSAELAGGRYEQFF. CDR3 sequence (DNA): TGTGCCTGGAGTGCCGAACTAGCGGGGGGGCGATATGAGCAGTTCTTC.

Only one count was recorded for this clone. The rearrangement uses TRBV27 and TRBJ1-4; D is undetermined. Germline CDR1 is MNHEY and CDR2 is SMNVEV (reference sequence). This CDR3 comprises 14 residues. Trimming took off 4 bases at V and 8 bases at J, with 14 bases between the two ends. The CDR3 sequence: CASSSPGKGEKLFF. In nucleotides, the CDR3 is TGTGCCAGCAGTTCACCCGGGAAGGGCGAAAAACTGTTTTTT.

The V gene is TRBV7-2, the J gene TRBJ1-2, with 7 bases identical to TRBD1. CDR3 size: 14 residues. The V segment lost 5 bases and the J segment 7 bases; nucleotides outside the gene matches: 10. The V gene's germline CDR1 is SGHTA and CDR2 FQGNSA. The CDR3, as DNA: TGTGCCAGCAGCACCGACAGGGAAGCAGGTGGCTACACCTTC. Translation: CASSTDREAGGYTF. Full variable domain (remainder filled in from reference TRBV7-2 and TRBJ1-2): GAGVSQSPSNKVTEKGKDVELRCDPISGHTALYWYRQSLGQGLEFLIYFQGNSAPDKSGLPSDRFSAERTGGSVSTLTIQRTQQEDSAVYLCASSTDREAGGYTFGSGTRLTVV.

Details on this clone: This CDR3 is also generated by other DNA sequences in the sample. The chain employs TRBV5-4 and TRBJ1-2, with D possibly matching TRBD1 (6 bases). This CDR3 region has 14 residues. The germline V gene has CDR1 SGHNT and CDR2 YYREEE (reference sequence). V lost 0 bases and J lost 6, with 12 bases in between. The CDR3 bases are TGTGCCAGCAGCTTGGCCGACAGGTACAATGGCTACACCTTC. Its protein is CASSLADRYNGYTF.